The entry below gives a single T cell receptor (beta chain) sequence along with its context. The entry originates in a study of blood T cell repertoires in COVID-19. The wider study: The cDNA or gDNA used as material had been derived from T cells, B-cell-depleted T cells, or PBMCs.

TCRdb keeps only in-frame clones here, not all; method: immunoSEQ multiplex PCR. The top ten clones hold about 9.9% of a sample with about 230,000 clones, 85% to 90% of them seen once. Enrolled during active infection, Seattle patients were then followed longitudinally. V dropped 3 bases and J dropped 4 bases, with 14 bases sitting between them. Germline V gene sequence: CDR1 LNHDA, CDR2 SQIVND (reference sequence). The CDR3 runs 15 residues. Sequencing was performed on peripheral blood. The clonotype comes from a middle-aged man with COVID-19, enrolled during active disease. The chain links TRBV19 to TRBJ2-3, with D possibly being TRBD2 (6 bases). Written as DNA, the CDR3 is TGTGCCAGTAGTATGGGGCGGGGTTTCGCAGATACGCAGTATTTT. Translating gives CASSMGRGFADTQYF.